This paragraph reports one TCR beta chain. What it binds is unknown. Time point given: week 11, during vaccination. Topical imiquimod was applied with each vaccine dose, which held 300 ug of mutant IDH1 20-mer peptide. New IDH1-mutant, ATRX-lost WHO grade 3 or 4 astrocytomas occurred in donors. This sample was included in a study of a mutant IDH1 vaccine in newly diagnosed glioma. About the research overall: Eight vaccinations were given in weeks 1, 3, 5, 7, 11, 15, 19 and 23. Treated patients comprised 62.5% males and around 38% females, mean age roughly 44 years. General study results and limits: Pseudoprogression seemed unlinked to shifts in top peripheral T cell clonotypes.

Generated by immunoSEQ multiplex PCR, the TCRdb table keeps only in-frame clones and is missing some. The table records roughly 130,000 clones, roughly 75% of them present only once. The CDR3 runs to 13 residues. Germline V gene lookup returns CDR1 SQVTM and CDR2 ANQGSEA. This receptor was taken from a man in his forties or fifties with glioma. The rearrangement joins TRBV29-1 to TRBJ2-5; TRBD2 aligns across 12 bases. The DNA end lines up better with TRBJ2-7; the J call may be wrong. The source material was PBMCs, sampled from a glioma patient whose treatment included an IDH1 peptide vaccine. Here the CDR3 DNA reads TGCAGCGTACGACTAGCGGGAGTCTCCGAGCAGTACTTC. Translation: CSVRLAGVSEQYF.